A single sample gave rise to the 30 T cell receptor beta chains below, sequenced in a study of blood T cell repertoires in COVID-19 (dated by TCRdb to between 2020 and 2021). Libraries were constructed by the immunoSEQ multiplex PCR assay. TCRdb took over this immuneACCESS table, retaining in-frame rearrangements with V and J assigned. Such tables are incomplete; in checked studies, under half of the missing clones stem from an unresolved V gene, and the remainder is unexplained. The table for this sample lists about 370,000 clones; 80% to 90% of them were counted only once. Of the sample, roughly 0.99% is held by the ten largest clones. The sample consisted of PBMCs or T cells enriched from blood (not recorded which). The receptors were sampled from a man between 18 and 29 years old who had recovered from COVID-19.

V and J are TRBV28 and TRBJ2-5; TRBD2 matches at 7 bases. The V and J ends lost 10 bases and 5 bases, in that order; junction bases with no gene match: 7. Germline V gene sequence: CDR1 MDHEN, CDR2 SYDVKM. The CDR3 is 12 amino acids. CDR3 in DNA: TGTGCCATCGATGTGGGGGGGGAGACCCAGTACTTC. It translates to CAIDVGGETQYF.

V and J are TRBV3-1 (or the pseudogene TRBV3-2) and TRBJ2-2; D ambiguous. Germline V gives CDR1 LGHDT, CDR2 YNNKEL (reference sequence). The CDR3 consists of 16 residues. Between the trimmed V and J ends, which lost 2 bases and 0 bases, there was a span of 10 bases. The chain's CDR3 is CASSQSGRSNTGELFF. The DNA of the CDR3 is TGTGCCAGCAGCCAATCAGGCAGATCGAACACCGGGGAGCTGTTTTTT.

The CDR3 DNA reads TGTGCCAGTACCGATGGACAGATGAACACTGAAGCTTTCTTT. It is translated as CASTDGQMNTEAFF. V gene TRBV19 combines with J gene TRBJ1-1; the D gene is possibly TRBD1 (6 bases). The CDR3 is 14 amino acids. The germline V and J ends were trimmed by 7 bases and 0 bases, with 12 bases remaining between them. Germline CDR1 reads LNHDA; CDR2 reads SQIVND (reference sequence).

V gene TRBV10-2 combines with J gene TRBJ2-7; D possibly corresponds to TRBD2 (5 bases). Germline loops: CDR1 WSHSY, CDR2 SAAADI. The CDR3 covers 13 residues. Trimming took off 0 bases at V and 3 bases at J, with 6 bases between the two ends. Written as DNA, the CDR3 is TGCGCCAGCAGTGAGTCGAGGGACTACGAGCAGTACTTC. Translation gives CASSESRDYEQYF.

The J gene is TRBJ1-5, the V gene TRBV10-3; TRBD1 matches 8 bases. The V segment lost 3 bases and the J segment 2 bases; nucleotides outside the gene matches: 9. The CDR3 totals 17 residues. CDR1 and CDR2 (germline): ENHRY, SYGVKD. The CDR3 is CAISDSQGAWGNQPQHF. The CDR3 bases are TGTGCCATCAGTGATAGTCAGGGGGCGTGGGGCAATCAGCCCCAGCATTTT.

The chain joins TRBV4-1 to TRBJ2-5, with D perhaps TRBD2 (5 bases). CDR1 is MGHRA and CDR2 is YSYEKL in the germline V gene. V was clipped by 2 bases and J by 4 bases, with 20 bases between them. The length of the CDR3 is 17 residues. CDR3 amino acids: CASSQTGNRGRGETQYF. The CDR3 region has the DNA TGCGCCAGCAGCCAAACCGGTAATCGGGGTCGGGGAGAGACCCAGTACTTC.

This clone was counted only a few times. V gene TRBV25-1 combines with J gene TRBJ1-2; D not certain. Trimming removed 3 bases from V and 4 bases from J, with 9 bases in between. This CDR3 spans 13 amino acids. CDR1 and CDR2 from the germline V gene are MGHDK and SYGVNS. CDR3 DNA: TGTGCCAGCAGTGAGGCAGGACTCTATGGCTACACCTTC. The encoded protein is CASSEAGLYGYTF.

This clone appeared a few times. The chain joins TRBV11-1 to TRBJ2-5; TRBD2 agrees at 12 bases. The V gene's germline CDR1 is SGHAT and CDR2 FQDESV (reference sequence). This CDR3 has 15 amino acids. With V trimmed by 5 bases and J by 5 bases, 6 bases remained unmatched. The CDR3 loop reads CASSPSGRAGETQYF. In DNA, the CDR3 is TGTGCCAGCAGCCCTAGCGGGAGGGCGGGGGAGACCCAGTACTTC. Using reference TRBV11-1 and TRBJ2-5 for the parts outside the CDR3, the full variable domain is EAEVAQSPRYKITEKSQAVAFWCDPISGHATLYWYRQILGQGPELLVQFQDESVVDDSQLPKDRFSAERLKGVDSTLKIQPAELGDSAMYLCASSPSGRAGETQYFGPGTRLLVL.

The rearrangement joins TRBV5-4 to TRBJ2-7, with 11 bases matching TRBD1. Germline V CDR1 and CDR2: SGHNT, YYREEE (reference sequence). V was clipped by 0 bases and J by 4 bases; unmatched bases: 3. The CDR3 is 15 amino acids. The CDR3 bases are TGTGCCAGCAGCTTGGCTGGACAGGGGGCGTACGAGCAGTACTTC. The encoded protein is CASSLAGQGAYEQYF.

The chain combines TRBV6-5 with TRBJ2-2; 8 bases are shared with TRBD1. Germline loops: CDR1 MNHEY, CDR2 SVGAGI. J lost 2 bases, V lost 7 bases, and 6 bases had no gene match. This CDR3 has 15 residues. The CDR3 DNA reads TGTGCCAGCACTTGGGGACAGGTCAACACCGGGGAGCTGTTTTTT. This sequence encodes CASTWGQVNTGELFF.

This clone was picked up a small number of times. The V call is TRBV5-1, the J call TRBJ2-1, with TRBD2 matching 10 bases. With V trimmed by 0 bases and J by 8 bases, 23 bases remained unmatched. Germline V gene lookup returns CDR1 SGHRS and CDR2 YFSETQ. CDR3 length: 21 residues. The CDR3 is CASSLASSQREGPMVFDEQFF. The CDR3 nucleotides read TGCGCCAGCAGCTTGGCCTCATCACAGCGGGAGGGCCCTATGGTATTTGATGAGCAGTTCTTC.

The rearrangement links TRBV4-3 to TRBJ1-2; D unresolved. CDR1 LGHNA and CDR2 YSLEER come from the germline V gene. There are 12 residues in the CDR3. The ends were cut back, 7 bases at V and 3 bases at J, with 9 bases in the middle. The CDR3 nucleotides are TGCGCCAGCATGGGCGGGGACTATGGCTACACCTTC. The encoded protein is CASMGGDYGYTF.

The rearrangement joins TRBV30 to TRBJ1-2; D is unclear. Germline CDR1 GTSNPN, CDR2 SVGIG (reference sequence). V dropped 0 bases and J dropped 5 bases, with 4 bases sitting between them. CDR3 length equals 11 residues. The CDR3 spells CAWSVSYGYTF. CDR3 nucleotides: TGTGCCTGGAGTGTTTCTTATGGCTACACCTTC.

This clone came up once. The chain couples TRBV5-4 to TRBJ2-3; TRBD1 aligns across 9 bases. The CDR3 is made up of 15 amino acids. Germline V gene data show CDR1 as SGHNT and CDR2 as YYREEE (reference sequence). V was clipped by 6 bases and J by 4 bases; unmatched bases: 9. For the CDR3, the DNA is TGTGCCAGCAACACAGGGGGCGATATTCCAGATACGCAGTATTTT. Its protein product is CASNTGGDIPDTQYF.

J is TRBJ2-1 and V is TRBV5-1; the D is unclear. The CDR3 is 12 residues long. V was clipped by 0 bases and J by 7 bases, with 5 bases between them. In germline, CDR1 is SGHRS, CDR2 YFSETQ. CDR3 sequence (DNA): TGCGCCAGCAGCTTGGTCCAAAATGAGCAGTTCTTC. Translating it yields CASSLVQNEQFF.

CDR3 coding DNA: TGTGCCAGCAGTTACGATCTAGCGGGAGGACTTGATAATTCCTACGAGCAGTACTTC. Translation: CASSYDLAGGLDNSYEQYF. The J gene is TRBJ2-7, the V gene TRBV6-2 or TRBV6-3; 11 bases are a match to TRBD2. The CDR3 sequence is 19 residues long. In germline, CDR1 is MNHEY, CDR2 SVGEGT. With V trimmed by 2 bases and J by 1 base, 13 bases remained unmatched.

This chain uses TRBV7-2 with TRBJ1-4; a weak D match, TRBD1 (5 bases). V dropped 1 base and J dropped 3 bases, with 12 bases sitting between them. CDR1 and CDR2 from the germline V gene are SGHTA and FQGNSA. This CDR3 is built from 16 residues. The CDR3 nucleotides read TGTGCCAGCAGCTTAGGGGGCGGCAGATCTAATGAAAAACTGTTTTTT. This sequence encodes CASSLGGGRSNEKLFF. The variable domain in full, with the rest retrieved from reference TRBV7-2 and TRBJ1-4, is GAGVSQSPSNKVTEKGKDVELRCDPISGHTALYWYRQSLGQGLEFLIYFQGNSAPDKSGLPSDRFSAERTGGSVSTLTIQRTQQEDSAVYLCASSLGGGRSNEKLFFGSGTQLSVL.

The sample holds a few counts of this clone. The CDR3 region is CASSLAGDNNEQFF. The DNA of the CDR3 is TGTGCCAGCAGTCTAGCGGGGGACAACAATGAGCAGTTCTTC. V and J are TRBV9 and TRBJ2-1; 10 bases agree with TRBD2. Per germline, CDR1 SGDLS and CDR2 YYNGEE. Trimming cost V 5 bases and J 5 bases; bases outside gene matches: 4. The CDR3 spans 14 residues.

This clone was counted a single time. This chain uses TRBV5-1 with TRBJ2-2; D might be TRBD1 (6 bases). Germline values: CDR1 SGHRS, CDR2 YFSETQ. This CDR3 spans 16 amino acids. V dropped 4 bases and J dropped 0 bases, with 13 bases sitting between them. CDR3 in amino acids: CASSARDTANTGELFF. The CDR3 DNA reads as TGCGCCAGCAGCGCACGGGACACGGCGAACACCGGGGAGCTGTTTTTT.

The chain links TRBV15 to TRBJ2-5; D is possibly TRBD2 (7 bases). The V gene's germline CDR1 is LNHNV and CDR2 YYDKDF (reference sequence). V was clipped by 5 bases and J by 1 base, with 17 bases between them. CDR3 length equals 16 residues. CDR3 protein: CATSFIGGAFQETQYF. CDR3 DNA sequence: TGTGCCACCAGCTTTATAGGGGGGGCGTTCCAAGAGACCCAGTACTTC. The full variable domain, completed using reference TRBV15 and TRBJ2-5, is DAMVIQNPRYQVTQFGKPVTLSCSQTLNHNVMYWYQQKSSQAPKLLFHYYDKDFNNEADTPDNFQSRRPNTSFCFLDIRSPGLGDTAMYLCATSFIGGAFQETQYFGPGTRLLVL.

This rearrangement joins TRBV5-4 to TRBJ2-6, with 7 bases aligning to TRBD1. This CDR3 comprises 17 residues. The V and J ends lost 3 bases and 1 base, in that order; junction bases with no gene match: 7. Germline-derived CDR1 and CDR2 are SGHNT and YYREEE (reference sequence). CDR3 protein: CASSSGGQKSGANVLTF. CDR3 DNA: TGTGCCAGCAGCTCAGGGGGACAGAAATCTGGGGCCAACGTCCTGACTTTC. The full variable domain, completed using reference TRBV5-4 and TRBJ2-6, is ETGVTQSPTHLIKTRGQQVTLRCSSQSGHNTVSWYQQALGQGPQFIFQYYREEENGRGNFPPRFSGLQFPNYSSELNVNALELDDSALYLCASSSGGQKSGANVLTFGAGSRLTVL.

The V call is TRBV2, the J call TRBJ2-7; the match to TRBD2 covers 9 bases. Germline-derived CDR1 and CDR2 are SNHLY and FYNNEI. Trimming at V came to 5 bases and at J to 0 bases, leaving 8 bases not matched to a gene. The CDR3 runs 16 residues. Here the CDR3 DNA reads TGTGCCAGCAGTCTTCGGACTAGCGCGAGCTCCTACGAGCAGTACTTC. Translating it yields CASSLRTSASSYEQYF.

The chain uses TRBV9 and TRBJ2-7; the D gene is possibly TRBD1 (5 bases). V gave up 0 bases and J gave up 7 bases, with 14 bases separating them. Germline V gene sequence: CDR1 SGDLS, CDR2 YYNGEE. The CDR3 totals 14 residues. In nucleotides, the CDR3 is TGTGCCAGCAGCGTAGGGGGCGGCTCTGGTGAGCAGTACTTC. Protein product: CASSVGGGSGEQYF.

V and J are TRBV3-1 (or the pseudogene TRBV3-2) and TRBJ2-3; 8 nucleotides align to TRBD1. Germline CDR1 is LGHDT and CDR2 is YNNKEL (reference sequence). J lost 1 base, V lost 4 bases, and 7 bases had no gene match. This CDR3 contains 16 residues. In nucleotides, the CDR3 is TGTGCCAGCAGCCGAATCGACAGGGGCGGCACAGATACGCAGTATTTT. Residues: CASSRIDRGGTDTQYF.

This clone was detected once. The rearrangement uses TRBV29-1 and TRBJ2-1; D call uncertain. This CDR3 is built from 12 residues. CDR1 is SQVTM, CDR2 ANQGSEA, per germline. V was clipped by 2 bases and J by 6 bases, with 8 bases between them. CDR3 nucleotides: TGCAGCGTTGAATACCCACTCAATGAGCAGTTCTTC. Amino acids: CSVEYPLNEQFF.

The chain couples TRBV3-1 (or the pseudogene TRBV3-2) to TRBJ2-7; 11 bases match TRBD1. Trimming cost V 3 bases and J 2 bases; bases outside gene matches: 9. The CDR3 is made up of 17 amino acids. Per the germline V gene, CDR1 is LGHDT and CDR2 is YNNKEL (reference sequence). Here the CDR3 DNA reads TGTGCCAGCAGCCACCCCCACTGGGACAGGGGGACCTACGAGCAGTACTTC. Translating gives CASSHPHWDRGTYEQYF.

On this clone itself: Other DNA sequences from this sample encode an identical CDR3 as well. The CDR3 DNA reads TGTGCCAGCTCACCGTCGGGACAAAACTACGAGCAGTACTTC. This sequence encodes CASSPSGQNYEQYF. This rearrangement joins TRBV18 to TRBJ2-7; D possibly corresponds to TRBD1 (6 bases). CDR3 size: 14 residues. V was trimmed by 3 bases and J by 3 bases, leaving 12 bases between them. The germline V gene encodes CDR1 KGHSH and CDR2 LQKENI.

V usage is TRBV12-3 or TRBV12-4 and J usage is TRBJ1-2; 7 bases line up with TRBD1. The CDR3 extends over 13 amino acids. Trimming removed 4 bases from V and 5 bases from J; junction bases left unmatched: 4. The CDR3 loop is CASSSTGRYGYTF. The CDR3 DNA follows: TGTGCCAGCAGTTCGACAGGGAGGTATGGCTACACCTTC.

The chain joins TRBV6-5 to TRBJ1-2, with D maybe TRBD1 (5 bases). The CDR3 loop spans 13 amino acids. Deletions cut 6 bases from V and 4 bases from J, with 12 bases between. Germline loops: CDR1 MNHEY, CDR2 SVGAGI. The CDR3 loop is CASRPGLLYGYTF. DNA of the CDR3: TGTGCCAGCAGGCCGGGACTCCTCTATGGCTACACCTTC.

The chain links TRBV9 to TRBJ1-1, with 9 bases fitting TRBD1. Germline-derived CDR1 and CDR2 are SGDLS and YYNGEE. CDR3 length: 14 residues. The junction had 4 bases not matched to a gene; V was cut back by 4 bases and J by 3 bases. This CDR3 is CASSRRQGDTEAFF. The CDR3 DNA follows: TGTGCCAGCAGCCGACGACAGGGGGACACTGAAGCTTTCTTT.